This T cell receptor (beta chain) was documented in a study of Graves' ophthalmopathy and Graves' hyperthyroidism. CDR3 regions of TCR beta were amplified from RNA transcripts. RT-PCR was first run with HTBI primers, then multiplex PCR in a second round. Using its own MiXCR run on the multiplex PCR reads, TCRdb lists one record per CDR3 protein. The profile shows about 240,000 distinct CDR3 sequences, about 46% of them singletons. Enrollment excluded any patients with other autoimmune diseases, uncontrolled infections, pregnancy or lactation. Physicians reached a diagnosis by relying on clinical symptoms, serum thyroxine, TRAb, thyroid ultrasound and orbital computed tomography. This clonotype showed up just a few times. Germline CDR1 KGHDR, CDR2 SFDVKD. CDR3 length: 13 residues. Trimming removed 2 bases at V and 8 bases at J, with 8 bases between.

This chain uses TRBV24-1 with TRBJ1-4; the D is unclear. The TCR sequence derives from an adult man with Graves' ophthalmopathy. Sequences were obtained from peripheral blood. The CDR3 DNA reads TGTGCCACCAGTGATTCGACTCGAGAAAAACTGTTTTTT. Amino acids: CATSDSTREKLFF.